This paragraph reports one T cell receptor beta chain. Its target is not known. The source of the sample is a study of T cell repertoires in cytomegalovirus infection. Study summary: Researchers turned to recently identified HLA-C-restricted CMV epitopes as well as well-studied HLA-B-restricted ones. Signatures in public TCR beta sequences pointed to both CMV infection and matching HLA type. Broader study findings: The study found HLA-C-restricted CMV-specific TCR beta clonotypes dominating the ex vivo response.

Germline CDR1 reads MNHEY; CDR2 reads SMNVEV (reference sequence). V dropped 6 bases and J dropped 4 bases, with 12 bases sitting between them. There are 13 residues in the CDR3. TCRdb re-called the reads with MiXCR, one entry per CDR3 protein. This table has about 900,000 distinct CDR3 sequences, about a third appearing once. Sample: cultured CD8+ T cells from PBMCs, taken from culture after CMV antigen stimulation. This chain links TRBV27 with TRBJ1-2, with a tentative D call TRBD1 (5 bases). This clonotype originated in a human donor in good health (CMV status not recorded). Some clones in this sample may be carry-over from other donors' samples. The CDR3: CASRQRQSYGYTF. The CDR3 nucleotides read TGTGCCAGCAGGCAAAGACAGAGCTATGGCTACACCTTC.